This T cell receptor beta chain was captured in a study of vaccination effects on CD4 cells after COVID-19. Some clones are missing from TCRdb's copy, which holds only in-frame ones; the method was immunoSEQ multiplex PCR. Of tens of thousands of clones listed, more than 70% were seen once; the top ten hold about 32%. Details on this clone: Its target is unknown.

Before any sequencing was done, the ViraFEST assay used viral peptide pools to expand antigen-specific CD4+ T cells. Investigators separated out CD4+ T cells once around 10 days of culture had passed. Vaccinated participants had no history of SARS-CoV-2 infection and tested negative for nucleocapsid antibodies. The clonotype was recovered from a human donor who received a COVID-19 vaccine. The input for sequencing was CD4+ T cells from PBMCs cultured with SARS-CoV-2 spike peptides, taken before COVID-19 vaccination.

CDR3 bases: TGTGCCAGCAGCCCGGGACAGGGCGGAGGAGATACGCAGTATTTT. This encodes CASSPGQGGGDTQYF. The gene calls are TRBV6-5 and TRBJ2-3; 9 nucleotides agree with TRBD1. V dropped 6 bases and J dropped 5; count of bases not matched to a gene: 9. The CDR3 length is 15 residues. Germline assignment: CDR1 MNHEY and CDR2 SVGAGI.